This passage covers 27 T cell receptor beta chains from one sample sequenced in a study of technical replicates of blood from several donors. The repertoire was sequenced with immunoSEQ multiplex PCR; TCRdb's copy has only in-frame clones and lacks some. The sample carries about 81,000 clones, 75% to 85% recorded once. Sequencing used PBMCs. Receptors originate from a human donor in good health. Some clones in this sample may be carry-over from other donors' samples.

This sequence joins TRBV30 and TRBJ1-5; D is possibly TRBD1 (5 bases). This CDR3 comprises 13 residues. Germline lookup yields CDR1 GTSNPN and CDR2 SVGIG (reference sequence). Between the trimmed V and J ends, which lost 1 base and 2 bases, there was a span of 6 bases. CDR3 nucleotides: TGTGCCTGGAGTGGGGGGGGCAATCAGCCCCAGCATTTT. This gives the protein CAWSGGGNQPQHF. Using reference TRBV30 and TRBJ1-5 for the parts outside the CDR3, the full variable domain is SQTIHQWPATLVQPVGSPLSLECTVEGTSNPNLYWYRQAAGRGLQLLFYSVGIGQISSEVPQNLSASRPQDRQFILSSKKLLLSDSGFYLCAWSGGGNQPQHFGDGTRLSIL.

The chain has TRBV2 and TRBJ1-1, with unresolved D. Germline-derived CDR1 and CDR2 are SNHLY and FYNNEI. The CDR3 is made up of 14 amino acids. V lost 1 base and J 3 bases, leaving 9 bases between the germline ends. For the CDR3, the DNA is TGTGCCAGCAGTGAAGTCAACAGACACACTGAAGCTTTCTTT. Its protein is CASSEVNRHTEAFF.

The rearrangement uses TRBV7-9 and TRBJ2-5; D is ambiguous. Germline V gene lookup returns CDR1 SEHNR and CDR2 FQNEAQ (reference sequence). With 2 bases removed from V and 2 bases from J, the gap between germline ends came to 9 bases. CDR3 length equals 14 residues. The CDR3 region has the DNA TGTGCCAGCAGCTTATCGCCAACTCAAGAGACCCAGTACTTC. Encoded protein: CASSLSPTQETQYF.

The chain joins TRBV29-1 to TRBJ2-2; 10 bases map to TRBD2. J was trimmed by 6 bases and V by 5 bases; bases with no gene match: 0. Germline V gene lookup returns CDR1 SQVTM and CDR2 ANQGSEA. The CDR3 contains 12 residues. CDR3 amino acids: CSVLAGAGELFF. Here the CDR3 DNA reads TGCAGCGTTCTAGCGGGAGCCGGGGAGCTGTTTTTT.

V gene TRBV9 combines with J gene TRBJ1-2; D might be TRBD1 (5 bases). Deletions cut 4 bases from V and 4 bases from J, with 14 bases between. CDR3 length equals 14 residues. Germline V gene sequence: CDR1 SGDLS, CDR2 YYNGEE. The CDR3 spells CASSPWGDAYGYTF. The CDR3 DNA follows: TGTGCCAGCAGCCCTTGGGGGGACGCCTATGGCTACACCTTC. Variable domain in full (rest from reference TRBV9 and TRBJ1-2): DSGVTQTPKHLITATGQRVTLRCSPRSGDLSVYWYQQSLDQGLQFLIQYYNGEERAKGNILERFSAQQFPDLHSELNLSSLELGDSALYFCASSPWGDAYGYTFGSGTRLTVV.

CDR3 in DNA: TGTGCCAGCAGTTTGATTGGGGGCGAAGCTTTCTTT. Translated, it gives CASSLIGGEAFF. This sequence joins TRBV28 and TRBJ1-1; possibly TRBD1 for D (6 bases). The CDR3 is 12 residues long. Germline CDR1 reads MDHEN; CDR2 reads SYDVKM. V was cut by 3 bases and J by 8 bases, with 10 bases left in between. Supplemented by reference TRBV28 and TRBJ1-1, the full variable domain reads DVKVTQSSRYLVKRTGEKVFLECVQDMDHENMFWYRQDPGLGLRLIYFSYDVKMKEKGDIPEGYSVSREKKERFSLILESASTNQTSMYLCASSLIGGEAFFGQGTRLTVV.

This clone was observed once. The chain links TRBV29-1 to TRBJ2-5; D is possibly TRBD1 (6 bases). The CDR3 length is 13 residues. With 7 bases removed from V and 1 base from J, the gap between germline ends came to 13 bases. CDR1 and CDR2 (germline): SQVTM, ANQGSEA. The DNA for the CDR3 is TGCAGCGCCACCGGGACACGCCAAGAGACCCAGTACTTC. Its translation: CSATGTRQETQYF.

This chain uses TRBV10-3 with TRBJ2-1; unclear D gene. Germline values: CDR1 ENHRY, CDR2 SYGVKD. The V end lost 0 bases, the J end lost 8 bases, and 11 bases lay between the germline ends. CDR3 length: 14 amino acids. CDR3 in amino acids: CAISESVTPYEQFF. CDR3 nucleotides: TGTGCCATCAGTGAGTCCGTTACACCCTATGAGCAGTTCTTC.

This sequence joins TRBV30 and TRBJ2-5, with TRBD2 matching over 9 bases. The CDR3 runs to 14 residues. The junction had 6 bases not matched to a gene; V was cut back by 2 bases and J by 5 bases. CDR1 is GTSNPN and CDR2 is SVGIG in the germline V gene (reference sequence). As DNA, the CDR3 is TGTGCCTGGAGTCTGGGACTAGCCCGGGAGACCCAGTACTTC. Amino acid sequence: CAWSLGLARETQYF.

This clone has at least ten counts. This chain uses TRBV6-6 with TRBJ2-1, with TRBD2 identical over 9 bases. Germline-derived CDR1 and CDR2 are MNHNY and SVGAGI (reference sequence). After removal of 6 bases from V and 4 bases from J, the junction contained 4 bases not matched to a gene. This CDR3 is built from 14 residues. The CDR3 is CASSRTSDYNEQFF. The CDR3 DNA follows: TGTGCCAGCAGCCGGACTAGCGATTACAATGAGCAGTTCTTC.

This clone was detected only a few times. The genes are TRBV27 and TRBJ2-7; 16 nucleotides match TRBD2. This CDR3 has 18 residues. Germline-derived CDR1 and CDR2 are MNHEY and SMNVEV (reference sequence). Germline trimming cut 2 bases from V and 3 bases from J; bases unmatched to any gene: 7. The CDR3 loop reads CASSLDGTSGRVFYEQYF. The CDR3 DNA sequence: TGTGCCAGCAGTTTAGACGGGACTAGCGGGAGGGTATTCTACGAGCAGTACTTC.

The chain carries TRBV30 and TRBJ2-1; D unresolved. This CDR3 has 12 residues. V was trimmed by 2 bases and J by 10 bases, leaving 12 bases between them. Germline V lookup: CDR1 GTSNPN, CDR2 SVGIG (reference sequence). The CDR3 is CAWSSLTREQFF. The CDR3 coding sequence is TGTGCCTGGAGTAGCCTGACCAGGGAGCAGTTCTTC.

This sequence joins TRBV28 and TRBJ2-7; 9 nucleotides line up with TRBD1. The CDR3 runs to 14 residues. Germline trimming cut 6 bases from V and 0 bases from J; bases unmatched to any gene: 3. Germline lookup yields CDR1 MDHEN and CDR2 SYDVKM. CDR3 protein: CASSQGQGSYEQYF. CDR3 in DNA: TGTGCCAGCAGCCAGGGACAGGGCTCCTACGAGCAGTACTTC.

The CDR3 loop reads CASSESPGTDTQYF. The CDR3 DNA sequence: TGTGCCAGCAGCGAGTCTCCGGGCACAGATACGCAGTATTTT. V is TRBV7-3 and J is TRBJ2-3, with no clear D. Germline loops: CDR1 SGHTA, CDR2 FQGTGA. Trimming left V 5 bases short and J 1 base short, with 10 bases between. The CDR3 contains 14 residues. The whole variable domain, filled in from reference TRBV7-3 and TRBJ2-3, reads GAGVSQTPSNKVTEKGKYVELRCDPISGHTALYWYRQSLGQGPEFLIYFQGTGAADDSGLPNDRFFAVRPEGSVSTLKIQRTERGDSAVYLCASSESPGTDTQYFGPGTRLTVL.

In this sample, this clone turned up a few times. The chain couples TRBV30 to TRBJ2-7; possibly TRBD1 for D (6 bases). Between the trimmed V and J ends, which lost 2 bases and 3 bases, there was a span of 14 bases. Germline values: CDR1 GTSNPN, CDR2 SVGIG (reference sequence). This CDR3 region has 14 residues. The CDR3 nucleotides read TGTGCCTGGAGTCCTAAAACAGGGCACTACGAGCAGTACTTC. Translated: CAWSPKTGHYEQYF.

This rearrangement joins TRBV7-2 to TRBJ1-2; TRBD1 might be the D (5 bases). This CDR3 region has 15 residues. V was clipped by 1 base and J by 3 bases, with 12 bases between them. CDR1 SGHTA and CDR2 FQGNSA come from the germline V gene. As DNA, the CDR3 is TGTGCCAGCAGCTTAGGGCAGGTCAGGGACTATGGCTACACCTTC. This encodes CASSLGQVRDYGYTF.

This clone has more than one count but fewer than ten. The rearrangement joins TRBV5-1 to TRBJ2-1; tentative D call: TRBD1 (7 bases). Looked up from germline, CDR1 is SGHRS and CDR2 is YFSETQ. The CDR3 totals 15 residues. Trimming pared 3 bases from V and 4 bases from J, leaving 14 bases between. The CDR3 loop reads CASSSRGELYNEQFF. CDR3 DNA sequence: TGCGCCAGCAGCTCCAGGGGGGAGCTTTACAATGAGCAGTTCTTC.

The V and J genes are TRBV9 and TRBJ1-3, with D unclear. Between the trimmed V and J ends, which lost 4 bases and 2 bases, there was a span of 13 bases. The length of the CDR3 is 15 residues. Germline CDR1 SGDLS, CDR2 YYNGEE. The CDR3 DNA is TGTGCCAGCAGCCCACACCCGACTGCTGGAAACACCATATATTTT. This translates into CASSPHPTAGNTIYF.

This clone has just one count. This rearrangement joins TRBV9 to TRBJ2-1, with TRBD2 matching over 7 bases. V shed 5 bases and J 6 bases; nucleotides not matched to a gene: 8. The germline gives CDR1 SGDLS, CDR2 YYNGEE. This CDR3 region has 14 residues. CDR3 loop: CASSGGGIRNEQFF. The DNA of the CDR3 is TGTGCCAGCAGTGGGGGGGGGATTCGCAATGAGCAGTTCTTC.

The CDR3 nucleotides are TGTGCCTGGATATCTGTGGGGGCGCCTGGGGCCAACGTCCTGACTTTC. It yields the protein CAWISVGAPGANVLTF. This sequence joins TRBV30 and TRBJ2-6; D is possibly TRBD1 (6 bases). Germline lookup yields CDR1 GTSNPN and CDR2 SVGIG (reference sequence). The CDR3 is made up of 16 amino acids. Trimming removed 4 bases at V and 2 bases at J, with 15 bases between.

This clone was observed once. The chain employs TRBV18 and TRBJ1-4; D is uncertain. Germline-derived CDR1 and CDR2 are KGHSH and LQKENI. This CDR3 has 14 residues. The V and J ends lost 4 bases and 8 bases respectively, with 14 bases between them. The CDR3 is CASSLQEVGEKLFF. The CDR3 nucleotides read TGTGCCAGCTCACTCCAGGAGGTTGGGGAAAAACTGTTTTTT.

The J gene is TRBJ1-2, the V gene TRBV6-1; 7 bases line up with TRBD1. The V and J ends lost 3 bases and 5 bases, in that order; junction bases with no gene match: 6. The CDR3 has 14 amino acids. Germline V gene sequence: CDR1 MNHNS, CDR2 SASEGT. The CDR3 spells CASSDQQGWYGYTF. The DNA of the CDR3 is TGTGCCAGCAGTGACCAACAGGGGTGGTATGGCTACACCTTC.

The chain joins TRBV18 to TRBJ2-7, with D possibly being TRBD1 (6 bases). The CDR3 extends over 14 amino acids. CDR1 and CDR2 (germline): KGHSH, LQKENI. V was shortened by 4 bases and J by 9 bases, with 19 bases between the two germline ends. The CDR3 here is CASSLRDTKEGQYF. DNA for the CDR3: TGTGCCAGCTCACTCCGGGACACCAAGGAAGGGCAGTACTTC.

This clone was recorded once. The rearrangement joins TRBV7-2 to TRBJ2-1; D uncertain. The germline V and J ends were trimmed by 2 bases and 5 bases, with 10 bases remaining between them. This CDR3 is built from 14 residues. Germline CDR1 SGHTA, CDR2 FQGNSA. The CDR3 loop is CASSLSYRDNEQFF. The CDR3 bases are TGTGCCAGCAGCTTAAGCTATCGGGACAATGAGCAGTTCTTC. The whole variable domain, filled in from reference TRBV7-2 and TRBJ2-1, reads GAGVSQSPSNKVTEKGKDVELRCDPISGHTALYWYRQSLGQGLEFLIYFQGNSAPDKSGLPSDRFSAERTGGSVSTLTIQRTQQEDSAVYLCASSLSYRDNEQFFGPGTRLTVL.

There are a few counts of this clone. V usage is TRBV30 and J usage is TRBJ2-3, with a possible D match to TRBD2 (6 bases). Trimming left V 2 bases short and J 4 bases short, with 13 bases between. The germline CDR1 and CDR2 sequences are GTSNPN and SVGIG (reference sequence). CDR3 length: 14 residues. CDR3 protein: CAWSQVADPDTQYF. CDR3 coding DNA: TGTGCCTGGAGTCAGGTAGCGGACCCAGATACGCAGTATTTT. Looking up the rest from reference TRBV30 and TRBJ2-3 gives the full variable domain: SQTIHQWPATLVQPVGSPLSLECTVEGTSNPNLYWYRQAAGRGLQLLFYSVGIGQISSEVPQNLSASRPQDRQFILSSKKLLLSDSGFYLCAWSQVADPDTQYFGPGTRLTVL.

This clone was detected only a few times. The CDR3 here is CASSLTGSKYEQYF. CDR3 coding DNA: TGTGCCAGCAGCTTGACAGGGAGTAAGTACGAGCAGTACTTC. V usage is TRBV7-9 and J usage is TRBJ2-7; the match to TRBD1 covers 7 bases. Germline V gene lookup returns CDR1 SEHNR and CDR2 FQNEAQ (reference sequence). The CDR3 has 14 residues. V dropped 3 bases and J dropped 4; count of bases not matched to a gene: 6.

The V call is TRBV4-1, the J call TRBJ1-2; 8 positions agree with TRBD1. The V gene's germline CDR1 is MGHRA and CDR2 YSYEKL. V lost 0 bases to trimming and J lost 4 bases; unmatched junction nucleotides: 7. The CDR3 loop spans 16 amino acids. The CDR3 DNA reads TGCGCCAGCAGCCAAGATCAAGACAGGGGTGCCTATGGCTACACCTTC. Its translation: CASSQDQDRGAYGYTF.